One sample yielded the 27 T cell receptor beta chains listed below, sequenced in a study of control samples from healthy donors and cancer patients. TCRdb's copy holds only in-frame clones and misses some; the assay was immunoSEQ multiplex PCR. Found here are 190,000 or so clones, about 93% of them singletons; the top ten hold about 1.6%. The specimen was blood. The receptors derive from a man aged 18-30 years in good health.

CDR3 residues: CASSRRLAGEETQYF. CDR3 coding DNA: TGTGCCAGCAGTCGACGACTAGCGGGGGAAGAGACCCAGTACTTC. This chain links TRBV2 with TRBJ2-5; 12 bases are a match to TRBD2. The CDR3 length is 15 residues. CDR1 and CDR2 (germline): SNHLY, FYNNEI. The ends lost 5 bases at V and 3 bases at J; junction bases unmatched: 4.

This chain uses TRBV15 with TRBJ1-3; D gene ambiguous. The CDR3 extends over 15 amino acids. Germline V gene sequence: CDR1 LNHNV, CDR2 YYDKDF (reference sequence). With 0 bases removed from V and 0 bases from J, the gap between germline ends came to 6 bases. The CDR3 DNA reads as TGTGCCACCAGCAGAGATGGGGACTCTGGAAACACCATATATTTT. It is translated as CATSRDGDSGNTIYF.

The V and J genes are TRBV7-8 and TRBJ2-3; TRBD1 matches at 11 bases. In germline, CDR1 is SGHVS, CDR2 FQNEAQ. V lost 3 bases to trimming and J lost 4 bases; unmatched junction nucleotides: 0. The CDR3 runs 14 residues. The CDR3 DNA reads as TGTGCCAGCAGCTTGGGACAGGGGGCAGATACGCAGTATTTT. Its protein is CASSLGQGADTQYF.

This clone was recorded only once. This sequence joins TRBV12-3 or TRBV12-4 and TRBJ1-2; D unclear. This CDR3 is 10 amino acids long. The CDR3 coding sequence is TGTGTACTTGCTCGGAGAGGCTACACCTTC. Its translation: CVLARRGYTF.

The chain recombines TRBV27 with TRBJ1-2, with D maybe TRBD1 (5 bases). The length of the CDR3 is 18 residues. Trimming cost V 6 bases and J 0 bases, with 23 bases left between them. In germline, CDR1 is MNHEY, CDR2 SMNVEV (reference sequence). The CDR3 here is CASRTTRDRYFTNYGYTF. CDR3 nucleotide sequence: TGTGCCAGCAGAACGACTCGGGACCGCTACTTTACTAACTATGGCTACACCTTC.

V usage is TRBV9 and J usage is TRBJ1-1, with 7 bases lining up with TRBD1. The germline V gene encodes CDR1 SGDLS and CDR2 YYNGEE. The CDR3 has 14 amino acids. With V trimmed by 6 bases and J by 1 base, 6 bases remained unmatched. The CDR3 sequence: CASNTGVANTEAFF. Here the CDR3 DNA reads TGTGCCAGCAACACAGGGGTCGCGAACACTGAAGCTTTCTTT.

This chain uses TRBV7-9 with TRBJ2-7; D may be TRBD1 or TRBD2 (6 bases each). The CDR3 is 14 amino acids. V gave up 7 bases and J gave up 4 bases, with 17 bases separating them. Germline-derived CDR1 and CDR2 are SEHNR and FQNEAQ (reference sequence). CDR3 bases: TGTGCCAGCAAGCCTCCCGGGGGCGCGTACGAGCAGTACTTC. Translation: CASKPPGGAYEQYF.

This clone was observed a single time. This rearrangement joins TRBV6-6 to TRBJ1-1, with D possibly TRBD1 on 5 matching bases. This CDR3 is built from 13 residues. Trimming took 6 bases from V and 3 from J, leaving 11 bases between them. Germline values: CDR1 MNHNY, CDR2 SVGAGI (reference sequence). CDR3 sequence reads: CASSRGGYTEAFF. The CDR3 nucleotides read TGTGCCAGCAGCCGCGGGGGTTACACTGAAGCTTTCTTT.

The chain employs TRBV2 and TRBJ1-5; TRBD1 might be the D (6 bases). Germline-derived CDR1 and CDR2 are SNHLY and FYNNEI. The CDR3 loop spans 15 amino acids. The V gene lost 5 bases and the J gene lost 7 bases, with 18 bases spanning the gap. CDR3 amino acids: CASSSRIRGHQPQHF. The CDR3 nucleotides read TGTGCCAGCAGTTCGCGGATCAGGGGACACCAGCCCCAGCATTTT.

This chain links TRBV5-1 with TRBJ1-3, with unresolved D. V lost 4 bases to trimming and J lost 0 bases, with 11 bases between them. Germline CDR1 is SGHRS and CDR2 is YFSETQ. The CDR3 runs 15 residues. Here the CDR3 reads CASSAAGASGNTIYF. The CDR3 DNA sequence: TGCGCCAGCAGCGCGGCGGGAGCCTCTGGAAACACCATATATTTT.

The chain has TRBV5-8 and TRBJ1-3; D remains ambiguous. CDR1 is SGHTS, CDR2 YDEGEE, per germline. The CDR3 is 15 residues long. Trimming took 0 bases from V and 0 from J, leaving 7 bases between them. In DNA form, the CDR3 reads TGTGCCAGCAGCTTGGAGCTCTCCTCTGGAAACACCATATATTTT. Amino acids: CASSLELSSGNTIYF. The variable domain in full, with the rest retrieved from reference TRBV5-8 and TRBJ1-3, is EAGVTQSPTHLIKTRGQQATLRCSPISGHTSVYWYQQALGLGLQFLLWYDEGEERNRGNFPPRFSGRQFPNYSSELNVNALELEDSALYLCASSLELSSGNTIYFGEGSWLTVV.

Note on this clone: Other nucleotide sequences in the sample specify the same CDR3. The V call is TRBV19, the J call TRBJ1-5, with 8 bases aligning to TRBD1. Per the germline V gene, CDR1 is LNHDA and CDR2 is SQIVND (reference sequence). Germline trimming cut 7 bases from V and 0 bases from J; bases unmatched to any gene: 5. The length of the CDR3 is 15 residues. The DNA for the CDR3 is TGTGCCAGTATGGACAGGGCATATAGCAATCAGCCCCAGCATTTT. Translated: CASMDRAYSNQPQHF.

This clone was observed many times. The chain couples TRBV18 to TRBJ2-7; 10 positions match TRBD1. The length of the CDR3 is 16 residues. Trimming cost V 4 bases and J 7 bases; bases outside gene matches: 13. The germline V gene has CDR1 KGHSH and CDR2 LQKENI. CDR3 protein: CASSLTGTGVRREQYF. As DNA, the CDR3 is TGTGCCAGCTCACTTACCGGGACAGGGGTTCGGAGGGAGCAGTACTTC. Together with reference TRBV18 and TRBJ2-7, the CDR3 gives the full variable domain: NAGVMQNPRHLVRRRGQEARLRCSPMKGHSHVYWYRQLPEEGLKFMVYLQKENIIDESGMPKERFSAEFPKEGPSILRIQQVVRGDSAAYFCASSLTGTGVRREQYFGPGTRLTVT.

This rearrangement joins TRBV30 to TRBJ1-2; no firm D call. CDR3 length: 12 amino acids. With 5 bases removed from V and 3 bases from J, the gap between germline ends came to 10 bases. The germline V gene encodes CDR1 GTSNPN and CDR2 SVGIG (reference sequence). The CDR3 protein is CAWGPLDYGYTF. CDR3 DNA: TGTGCCTGGGGCCCTCTAGACTATGGCTACACCTTC.

The chain couples TRBV6-5 to TRBJ1-3; D not certain. The V gene lost 5 bases and the J gene lost 1 base, with 9 bases spanning the gap. The CDR3 is 14 amino acids. Per the germline V gene, CDR1 is MNHEY and CDR2 is SVGAGI. DNA of the CDR3: TGTGCCAGCAGTCCCTATATTTCTGGAAACACCATATATTTT. Protein: CASSPYISGNTIYF.

The chain couples TRBV5-6 to TRBJ1-2; D perhaps matches TRBD1 (6 bases). The CDR3 covers 15 residues. Deletions cut 4 bases from V and 8 bases from J, with 21 bases between. In germline, CDR1 is SGHDT, CDR2 YYEEEE. The CDR3 spells CASSPGQTSLWGYTF. In nucleotides, the CDR3 is TGTGCCAGCAGCCCCGGACAGACCTCCCTATGGGGCTACACCTTC.

The chain combines TRBV6-1 with TRBJ2-5; D gene ambiguous. Trimming pared 1 base from V and 7 bases from J, leaving 13 bases between. Germline-derived CDR1 and CDR2 are MNHNS and SASEGT. This CDR3 comprises 14 residues. In DNA form, the CDR3 reads TGTGCCAGCAGTGAAGAGGGTTGGCCAGGGACCCAGTACTTC. Translated: CASSEEGWPGTQYF.

The chain combines TRBV20-1 with TRBJ2-3; D not certain. Trimming removed 3 bases at V and 3 bases at J, with 19 bases between. Germline CDR1 is DFQATT and CDR2 is SNEGSKA (reference sequence). The CDR3 has 16 residues. CDR3 region: CSASKVTHGWTDTQYF. The CDR3, as DNA: TGCAGTGCTAGTAAGGTAACGCACGGTTGGACAGATACGCAGTATTTT.

The CDR3 DNA reads TGTGCCAGCAGTCTCCAAATCAACCGGGCCCTAAAGCACGAGCAGTACTTC. Amino acids: CASSLQINRALKHEQYF. The rearrangement uses TRBV2 and TRBJ2-7, with D unresolved. The length of the CDR3 is 17 residues. The germline gives CDR1 SNHLY, CDR2 FYNNEI. Trimming took 5 bases from V and 5 from J, leaving 25 bases between them.

For this clone: This sample also contains other DNA sequences that code for the same CDR3. V is TRBV9 and J is TRBJ1-4; 10 nucleotides match TRBD1. V was pared by 2 bases and J by 0 bases, with 1 base of the junction left unmatched. In germline, CDR1 is SGDLS, CDR2 YYNGEE. CDR3 length: 16 residues. The CDR3 region is CASSVGQGATNEKLFF. The CDR3, as DNA: TGTGCCAGCAGCGTCGGACAGGGGGCAACTAATGAAAAACTGTTTTTT.

This clone was seen a handful of times. The chain couples TRBV4-2 to TRBJ1-1; D remains ambiguous. CDR1 is LGHNA, CDR2 YNFKEQ, per germline. With 6 bases removed from V and 0 bases from J, the gap between germline ends came to 11 bases. The CDR3 runs to 14 residues. This CDR3 reads CASSSRIMNTEAFF. The CDR3 DNA reads as TGTGCCAGCAGTAGCAGAATAATGAACACTGAAGCTTTCTTT.

V is TRBV5-6 and J is TRBJ2-7, with 7 bases that match TRBD1. The V gene's germline CDR1 is SGHDT and CDR2 YYEEEE. The CDR3 is 13 amino acids. With 4 bases clipped from V and 4 bases from J, the junction kept 5 bases outside the gene matches. CDR3 sequence (DNA): TGTGCCAGCAGCAACTCCAGGGGGTACGAGCAGTACTTC. Amino acids: CASSNSRGYEQYF.

V usage is TRBV5-1 and J usage is TRBJ2-7; 8 bases map to TRBD1. The V gene end was trimmed by 0 bases and the J gene end by 3 bases; junction bases not matched to a gene: 5. The CDR3 is 15 residues long. Germline V CDR1 and CDR2: SGHRS, YFSETQ. The chain's CDR3 is CASSLAGTGYYEQYF. As DNA, the CDR3 is TGCGCCAGCAGCTTGGCCGGGACAGGTTACTACGAGCAGTACTTC.

The chain has TRBV6-5 and TRBJ1-4, with D maybe TRBD1 (5 bases). The V and J ends lost 6 bases and 8 bases respectively, with 10 bases between them. CDR1 and CDR2 (germline): MNHEY, SVGAGI. This CDR3 is built from 12 residues. The CDR3 spells CASRGEHEKLFF. Written as DNA, the CDR3 is TGTGCCAGCAGAGGGGAACACGAAAAACTGTTTTTT.

V gene TRBV20-1 combines with J gene TRBJ1-1; unclear D gene. Trimming removed 1 base at V and 7 bases at J, with 4 bases between. This CDR3 is 10 amino acids long. Germline values: CDR1 DFQATT, CDR2 SNEGSKA (reference sequence). The CDR3 coding sequence is TGCAGTGCTAGAGGGATTGAAGCTTTCTTT. Translating gives CSARGIEAFF.

This chain links TRBV4-1 with TRBJ2-1, with D unresolved. Germline assignment: CDR1 MGHRA and CDR2 YSYEKL. Trimming took 0 bases from V and 6 from J, leaving 15 bases between them. The CDR3 totals 16 residues. The CDR3 spells CASSQDRRALGNEQFF. The CDR3 DNA is TGCGCCAGCAGCCAAGATCGCCGGGCCTTGGGCAATGAGCAGTTCTTC.

The chain has TRBV5-6 and TRBJ2-1; the match to TRBD1 covers 7 bases. With V trimmed by 3 bases and J by 4 bases, 4 bases remained unmatched. Germline CDR1 is SGHDT and CDR2 is YYEEEE. This CDR3 is built from 14 residues. This CDR3 is CASSYRDRYNEQFF. CDR3 DNA sequence: TGTGCCAGCAGCTATCGGGACAGATACAATGAGCAGTTCTTC.